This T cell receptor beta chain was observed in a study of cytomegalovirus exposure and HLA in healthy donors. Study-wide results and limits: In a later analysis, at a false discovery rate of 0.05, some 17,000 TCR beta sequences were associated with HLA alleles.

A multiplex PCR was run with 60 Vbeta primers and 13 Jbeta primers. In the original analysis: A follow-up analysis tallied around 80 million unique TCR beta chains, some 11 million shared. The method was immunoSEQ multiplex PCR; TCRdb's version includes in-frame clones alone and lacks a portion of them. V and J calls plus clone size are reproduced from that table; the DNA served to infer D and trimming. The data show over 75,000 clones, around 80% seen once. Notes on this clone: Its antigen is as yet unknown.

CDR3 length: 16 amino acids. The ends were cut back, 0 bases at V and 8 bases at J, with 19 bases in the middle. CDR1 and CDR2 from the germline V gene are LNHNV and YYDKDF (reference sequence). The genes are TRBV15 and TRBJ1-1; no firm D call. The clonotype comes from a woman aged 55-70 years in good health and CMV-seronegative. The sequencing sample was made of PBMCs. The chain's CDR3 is CATSRDLSGFTKEAFF. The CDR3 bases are TGTGCCACCAGCAGAGATCTTTCCGGATTCACTAAGGAAGCTTTCTTT.